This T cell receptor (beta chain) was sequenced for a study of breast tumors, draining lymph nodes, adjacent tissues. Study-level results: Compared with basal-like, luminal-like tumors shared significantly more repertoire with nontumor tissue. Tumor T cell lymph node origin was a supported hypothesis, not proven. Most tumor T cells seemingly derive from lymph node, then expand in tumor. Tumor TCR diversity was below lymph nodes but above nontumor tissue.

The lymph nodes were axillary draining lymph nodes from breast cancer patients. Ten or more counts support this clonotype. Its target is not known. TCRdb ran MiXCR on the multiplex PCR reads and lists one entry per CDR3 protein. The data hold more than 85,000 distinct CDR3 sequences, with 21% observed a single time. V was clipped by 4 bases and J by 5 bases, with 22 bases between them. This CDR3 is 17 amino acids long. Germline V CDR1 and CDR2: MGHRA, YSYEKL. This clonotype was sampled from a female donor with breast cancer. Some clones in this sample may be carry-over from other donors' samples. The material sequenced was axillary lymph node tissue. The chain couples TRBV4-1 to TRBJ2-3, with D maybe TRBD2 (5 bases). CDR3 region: CASSRGGVARLGDTQYF. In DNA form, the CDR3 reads TGCGCCAGCAGCCGTGGAGGCGTAGCGAGGCTTGGAGATACGCAGTATTTT.